The next 32 T cell receptor beta chains were all read from a single sample in a study of cytomegalovirus exposure and HLA in healthy donors. The PCR made use of 60 Vbeta and 13 Jbeta primers. This table comes from immunoSEQ multiplex PCR, and its TCRdb copy is limited to in-frame clones, with some not included. The sample holds 150,000 to 200,000 clones, approximately 80% seen once. Input material: PBMCs. The receptors were sampled from a man aged 18 to 30 in good health and CMV-seropositive.

The V call is TRBV6-6, the J call TRBJ2-5, with 7 nucleotides matching TRBD1. The length of the CDR3 is 15 residues. V dropped 3 bases and J dropped 11; count of bases not matched to a gene: 15. The germline gives CDR1 MNHNY, CDR2 SVGAGI (reference sequence). CDR3 amino acids: CASSYNPYGQVKQYF. The CDR3 coding sequence is TGTGCCAGCAGTTATAACCCTTATGGACAGGTCAAGCAGTACTTC.

The CDR3 DNA sequence: TGCGCCAGCAGCTTGGTACAGGGGACCTATGGCTACACCTTC. It codes for CASSLVQGTYGYTF. The V gene is TRBV5-1, the J gene TRBJ1-2, with TRBD1 matching 7 bases. Trimming cost V 0 bases and J 4 bases; bases outside gene matches: 3. This CDR3 spans 14 amino acids. Germline assignment: CDR1 SGHRS and CDR2 YFSETQ.

DNA of the CDR3: TGTGCCAGCAGTGATGCCGGGAGGGAAATCTACAATGAGCAGTTCTTC. It codes for CASSDAGREIYNEQFF. The gene calls are TRBV6-1 and TRBJ2-1, with TRBD2 matching 8 bases. The CDR3 has 16 residues. Trimming cost V 3 bases and J 3 bases; bases outside gene matches: 7. Looked up from germline, CDR1 is MNHNS and CDR2 is SASEGT.

V gene TRBV6-1 combines with J gene TRBJ1-1; no reliable D call. This CDR3 is 13 amino acids long. Deletions cut 4 bases from V and 0 bases from J, with 6 bases between. From germline, CDR1 is MNHNS and CDR2 SASEGT. The CDR3 spells CASSGLLNTEAFF. CDR3 in DNA: TGTGCCAGCAGTGGACTCCTGAACACTGAAGCTTTCTTT.

J is TRBJ2-3 and V is TRBV7-3; 11 bases agree with TRBD2. Germline CDR1 SGHTA, CDR2 FQGTGA. After removal of 4 bases from V and 4 bases from J, the junction contained 7 bases not matched to a gene. The CDR3 is 16 residues long. The CDR3 DNA sequence: TGTGCCAGCAGCTCGGGGTTAGCGGGGGGGTCAGATACGCAGTATTTT. Translating gives CASSSGLAGGSDTQYF.

The chain carries TRBV13 and TRBJ1-5; perhaps TRBD1 as D (6 bases). The V end lost 0 bases, the J end lost 4 bases, and 10 bases lay between the germline ends. The CDR3 length is 15 residues. Per the germline V gene, CDR1 is PRHDT and CDR2 is FYEKMQ (reference sequence). The CDR3 sequence is CASSLGTGRNQPQHF. In DNA form, the CDR3 reads TGTGCCAGCAGCTTAGGGACAGGAAGAAATCAGCCCCAGCATTTT.

For this clone: In the same sample, other DNA sequences code for this CDR3. The chain carries TRBV30 and TRBJ1-5; D unresolved. Germline V CDR1 and CDR2: GTSNPN, SVGIG (reference sequence). Trimming took 0 bases from V and 5 from J, leaving 8 bases between them. The CDR3 sequence is 13 residues long. The CDR3 region has the DNA TGTGCCTGGAGTGTTCGGGGTGATCAGCCCCAGCATTTT. This encodes CAWSVRGDQPQHF.

The chain has TRBV25-1 and TRBJ2-7, with D possibly being TRBD2 (6 bases). The CDR3 has 13 residues. Trimming removed 4 bases from V and 3 bases from J, with 10 bases in between. Per the germline V gene, CDR1 is MGHDK and CDR2 is SYGVNS. CDR3: CASSVVGGYEQYF. CDR3 nucleotide sequence: TGTGCCAGCAGTGTAGTCGGGGGCTACGAGCAGTACTTC.

V gene TRBV19 combines with J gene TRBJ1-2; 7 bases are a match to TRBD1. Germline-derived CDR1 and CDR2 are LNHDA and SQIVND (reference sequence). The CDR3 extends over 14 amino acids. Losses at the gene ends were 3 bases for V and 5 bases for J; bases not matched to a gene: 6. This chain's CDR3 is CASSIGTDLYGYTF. The CDR3 bases are TGTGCCAGTAGTATCGGGACAGACCTATATGGCTACACCTTC.

The rearrangement joins TRBV15 to TRBJ2-7; 9 bases are a match to TRBD1. The CDR3 runs to 19 residues. The ends lost 5 bases at V and 6 bases at J; junction bases unmatched: 23. Germline V gene sequence: CDR1 LNHNV, CDR2 YYDKDF (reference sequence). The CDR3 DNA follows: TGTGCCACCAGCGCAGAGTCTTTGACAGGGGGAAATACCAGGATCGAGCAGTACTTC. Its translation is CATSAESLTGGNTRIEQYF.

The J gene is TRBJ2-7, the V gene TRBV6-5; TRBD2 matches at 10 bases. From germline, CDR1 is MNHEY and CDR2 SVGAGI. The CDR3 contains 16 residues. With 0 bases clipped from V and 12 bases from J, the junction kept 14 bases outside the gene matches. In DNA form, the CDR3 reads TGTGCCAGCAGTTACTCGACTCGGCTAGCGGGGGCCACGTGGTACTTC. It is translated as CASSYSTRLAGATWYF.

This clone was seen only a few times. The CDR3 bases are TGTGCCTGGAGTAGGGAGGCGGCCGGGGAGCTGTTTTTT. The encoded protein is CAWSREAAGELFF. The rearrangement uses TRBV30 and TRBJ2-2; maybe TRBD2 (6 bases). V lost 2 bases and J 6 bases, leaving 10 bases between the germline ends. CDR1 is GTSNPN, CDR2 SVGIG, per germline (reference sequence). The CDR3 loop spans 13 amino acids. The entire variable domain, with the rest obtained from reference TRBV30 and TRBJ2-2, is as follows: SQTIHQWPATLVQPVGSPLSLECTVEGTSNPNLYWYRQAAGRGLQLLFYSVGIGQISSEVPQNLSASRPQDRQFILSSKKLLLSDSGFYLCAWSREAAGELFFGEGSRLTVL.

The genes are TRBV27 and TRBJ2-7; 7 nucleotides match TRBD2. Losses at the gene ends were 4 bases for V and 4 bases for J; bases not matched to a gene: 7. This CDR3 has 14 amino acids. CDR1 and CDR2 from the germline V gene are MNHEY and SMNVEV (reference sequence). The CDR3 bases are TGTGCCAGCAGTTGGGGCGGGAGCTCGTACGAGCAGTACTTC. Translation: CASSWGGSSYEQYF.

This chain uses TRBV27 with TRBJ1-2; D is undetermined. V lost 6 bases and J lost 6, with 17 bases in between. The CDR3 is made up of 14 amino acids. Germline CDR1 is MNHEY and CDR2 is SMNVEV (reference sequence). The CDR3 DNA sequence: TGTGCCAGCAGGAGGGATAGTTGGGGTAATGGCTACACCTTC. Encoded protein: CASRRDSWGNGYTF.

The chain recombines TRBV25-1 with TRBJ2-2; tentatively, D is TRBD2 (5 bases). The CDR3 is made up of 14 amino acids. From germline, CDR1 is MGHDK and CDR2 SYGVNS. V was pared by 7 bases and J by 3 bases, with 12 bases between. This chain's CDR3 is CASKNAGHTGELFF. CDR3 sequence (DNA): TGTGCCAGCAAGAACGCGGGTCACACCGGGGAGCTGTTTTTT.

This clone was seen more than once but under ten times. This chain uses TRBV2 with TRBJ2-1, with D possibly matching TRBD2 (6 bases). The CDR3 spans 14 residues. Trimming removed 10 bases at V and 0 bases at J, with 13 bases between. Germline CDR1 is SNHLY and CDR2 is FYNNEI. DNA of the CDR3: TGTGCCACCACTTGGGACTTCTCCTACAATGAGCAGTTCTTC. Its protein product is CATTWDFSYNEQFF. The whole variable domain, remainder taken from reference TRBV2 and TRBJ2-1, is EPEVTQTPSHQVTQMGQEVILRCVPISNHLYFYWYRQILGQKVEFLVSFYNNEISEKSEIFDDQFSVERPDGSNFTLKIRSTKLEDSAMYFCATTWDFSYNEQFFGPGTRLTVL.

The chain carries TRBV15 and TRBJ2-7; the match to TRBD2 covers 14 bases. V trimming: 3 bases; J trimming: 4 bases; junction bases outside the gene matches: 11. The CDR3 has 18 residues. Germline-derived CDR1 and CDR2 are LNHNV and YYDKDF (reference sequence). CDR3 in amino acids: CATSRGVTSGRARYEQYF. The CDR3 DNA sequence: TGTGCCACCAGCAGGGGGGTGACTAGCGGGAGGGCCAGGTACGAGCAGTACTTC.

The V call is TRBV30, the J call TRBJ2-6, with D possibly TRBD2 on 6 matching bases. CDR1 and CDR2 (germline): GTSNPN, SVGIG (reference sequence). Between the trimmed V and J ends, which lost 1 base and 2 bases, there was a span of 12 bases. This CDR3 spans 16 amino acids. The CDR3 reads CAWSAASGAGANVLTF. The CDR3 DNA sequence: TGTGCCTGGAGTGCCGCTTCGGGGGCTGGGGCCAACGTCCTGACTTTC.

This clone has a single count. Sequence at one end of the junction differs from germline and may be a read error. The rearrangement links TRBV5-8 to TRBJ1-5; 10 bases align to TRBD1. CDR1 is SGHTS, CDR2 YDEGEE, per germline. The length of the CDR3 is 14 residues. The CDR3 here is CAGRYGQGGQPQHF. The CDR3 bases are TGTGCCGGCAGATATGGACAGGGGGGTCAGCCCCAGCATTTT. The full variable domain, completed using reference TRBV5-8 and TRBJ1-5, is EAGVTQSPTHLIKTRGQQATLRCSPISGHTSVYWYQQALGLGLQFLLWYDEGEERNRGNFPPRFSGRQFPNYSSELNVNALELEDSALYLCAGRYGQGGQPQHFGDGTRLSIL.

V gene TRBV7-9 combines with J gene TRBJ1-6; 9 bases match TRBD1. The CDR3 is made up of 16 amino acids. Germline-derived CDR1 and CDR2 are SEHNR and FQNEAQ (reference sequence). With V trimmed by 1 base and J by 7 bases, 5 bases remained unmatched. The CDR3 coding sequence is TGTGCCAGCAGCTTAGATCTAACAGGGGGCAATTCACCCCTCCACTTT. It yields the protein CASSLDLTGGNSPLHF.

The sample holds one count of this clone. The chain combines TRBV7-6 with TRBJ2-2, with 8 bases that match TRBD1. The CDR3 is 15 amino acids. Germline values: CDR1 SGHVS, CDR2 FNYEAQ. J was trimmed by 6 bases and V by 4 bases; bases with no gene match: 7. CDR3 coding DNA: TGTGCCAGCAGCTCCGGACAGGGTGGGTCCGGGGAGCTGTTTTTT. It translates to CASSSGQGGSGELFF.

The rearrangement uses TRBV4-2 and TRBJ1-6; D gene uncertain. This CDR3 has 15 residues. Per the germline V gene, CDR1 is LGHNA and CDR2 is YNFKEQ. V was clipped by 1 base and J by 7 bases, with 11 bases between them. CDR3 sequence reads: CASSQVNSNNSPLHF. CDR3 in DNA: TGTGCCAGCAGCCAAGTCAACAGCAACAATTCACCCCTCCACTTT.

V and J are TRBV6-6 and TRBJ2-7; 7 nucleotides agree with TRBD1. The CDR3 spans 15 residues. From germline, CDR1 is MNHNY and CDR2 SVGAGI (reference sequence). With V trimmed by 6 bases and J by 0 bases, 8 bases remained unmatched. The CDR3 bases are TGTGCCAGCAGGCCCTACCGGGACAGCTCCTACGAGCAGTACTTC. It is translated as CASRPYRDSSYEQYF.

V gene TRBV27 combines with J gene TRBJ2-7; 8 bases match TRBD1. Germline lookup yields CDR1 MNHEY and CDR2 SMNVEV (reference sequence). V lost 5 bases and J lost 6; bases outside the gene matches: 9. This CDR3 has 14 amino acids. In DNA, the CDR3 is TGTGCCAGCAGTCCCGGGACAGGATTGGGCGAGCAGTACTTC. Translated, it gives CASSPGTGLGEQYF.

The chain uses TRBV6-1 and TRBJ1-6; the match to TRBD1 covers 8 bases. There are 15 residues in the CDR3. The germline gives CDR1 MNHNS, CDR2 SASEGT. J gave up 4 bases and V 3 bases, and 2 bases lay outside the gene matches. The CDR3 protein is CASSDTGGYNSPLHF. CDR3 coding DNA: TGTGCCAGCAGTGATACAGGGGGTTATAATTCACCCCTCCACTTT.

This rearrangement joins TRBV5-1 to TRBJ2-2; 10 positions agree with TRBD1. The CDR3 is 16 residues long. Germline CDR1 is SGHRS and CDR2 is YFSETQ. Trimming cost V 3 bases and J 5 bases; bases outside gene matches: 7. CDR3 protein: CASSSTGGAGTGELFF. The CDR3 DNA follows: TGCGCCAGCAGCTCGACAGGGGGCGCCGGGACCGGGGAGCTGTTTTTT.

The V and J genes are TRBV27 and TRBJ1-3; TRBD1 matches 7 bases. The CDR3 consists of 15 residues. Germline V gives CDR1 MNHEY, CDR2 SMNVEV (reference sequence). V dropped 5 bases and J dropped 0; count of bases not matched to a gene: 4. The DNA of the CDR3 is TGTGCCAGCAGTGTACAGGGGTCCTCTGGAAACACCATATATTTT. This gives the protein CASSVQGSSGNTIYF.

This clone was seen just once. CDR3 coding DNA: TGTGCCAGCAGCTTAGAAACAGCTAACTATGGCTACACCTTC. Protein sequence: CASSLETANYGYTF. This rearrangement joins TRBV7-2 to TRBJ1-2; D gene unclear. The V end lost 1 base, the J end lost 0 bases, and 6 bases lay between the germline ends. The CDR3 contains 14 residues. Per the germline V gene, CDR1 is SGHTA and CDR2 is FQGNSA.

This clone was recorded a few times. This chain links TRBV5-5 with TRBJ2-3, with 8 bases that match TRBD2. Germline trimming cut 4 bases from V and 5 bases from J; bases unmatched to any gene: 9. The CDR3 sequence is 15 residues long. CDR1 and CDR2 (germline): SGHKS, YYEKEE (reference sequence). As DNA, the CDR3 is TGTGCCAGCAGCAATAGCGGGACGGCGGGAGATACGCAGTATTTT. As protein: CASSNSGTAGDTQYF.

This clone was detected a few times. The rearrangement uses TRBV19 and TRBJ2-2, with D uncertain. Germline V gene data show CDR1 as LNHDA and CDR2 as SQIVND (reference sequence). Trimming stripped 6 bases from V and 0 bases from J, with 14 bases between. This CDR3 region has 16 residues. The CDR3 DNA is TGTGCCAGTAGACCTAACGGGTCCCCGAACACCGGGGAGCTGTTTTTT. It yields the protein CASRPNGSPNTGELFF.

The chain links TRBV18 to TRBJ1-3, with 8 nucleotides matching TRBD1. V gave up 5 bases and J gave up 4 bases; unmatched junction bases: 4. The CDR3 runs 14 residues. Looked up from germline, CDR1 is KGHSH and CDR2 is LQKENI. The CDR3 DNA sequence: TGTGCCAGCTCAACCAGGGGGCCGGGAAACACCATATATTTT. As protein: CASSTRGPGNTIYF.

The V gene is TRBV20-1, the J gene TRBJ1-1; no clear D. Deletions cut 4 bases from V and 10 bases from J, with 7 bases between. This CDR3 is 9 amino acids long. Germline V lookup: CDR1 DFQATT, CDR2 SNEGSKA (reference sequence). CDR3 DNA sequence: TGCAGTGCTACCCCCCGAGCTTTCTTT. The encoded protein is CSATPRAFF.